These 23 T cell receptor beta chains share one sample of origin, sequenced in a study of blood T cell repertoires in COVID-19. The table came from immunoSEQ multiplex PCR; TCRdb's copy has only in-frame clones and leaves some out. The sample has about 330,000 clones, roughly 90% seen once. Sequenced: PBMCs or T cells enriched from blood (not recorded which). The receptors originated from a woman aged 25 to 45 who had recovered from COVID-19.

The rearrangement links TRBV20-1 to TRBJ1-2, with a possible D match to TRBD1 (6 bases). The V gene's germline CDR1 is DFQATT and CDR2 SNEGSKA (reference sequence). Deletions cut 3 bases from V and 4 bases from J, with 18 bases between. This CDR3 is built from 15 residues. The CDR3 DNA reads TGCAGTGCTAGTTTTGGGGACACTGGAGGCTATGGCTACACCTTC. Translation: CSASFGDTGGYGYTF.

The chain carries TRBV7-9 and TRBJ1-1, with D possibly TRBD1 on 6 matching bases. CDR1 and CDR2 from the germline V gene are SEHNR and FQNEAQ (reference sequence). This CDR3 has 14 residues. V was shortened by 5 bases and J by 3 bases, with 13 bases between the two germline ends. Here the CDR3 DNA reads TGTGCCAGCAGCCCCGGGAAGGGGGACACTGAAGCTTTCTTT. It is translated as CASSPGKGDTEAFF.

The chain has TRBV28 and TRBJ1-5, with 8 bases that match TRBD1. The germline gives CDR1 MDHEN, CDR2 SYDVKM. This CDR3 is 15 amino acids long. V lost 5 bases, J lost 2 bases, and 5 bases stayed unmatched. CDR3 coding DNA: TGTGCCAGCAGTCGGGGACAGGTAGGCAATCAGCCCCAGCATTTT. As protein: CASSRGQVGNQPQHF.

The V call is TRBV18, the J call TRBJ2-6; D possibly corresponds to TRBD1 (5 bases). This CDR3 has 18 residues. Germline V gene lookup returns CDR1 KGHSH and CDR2 LQKENI. Deletions cut 3 bases from V and 0 bases from J, with 15 bases between. The CDR3 reads CASSPSQPGISGANVLTF. The CDR3 region has the DNA TGTGCCAGCTCACCCTCCCAGCCAGGGATCTCTGGGGCCAACGTCCTGACTTTC.

The V call is TRBV7-9, the J call TRBJ2-6, with D unclear. The V and J ends lost 2 bases and 1 base respectively, with 6 bases between them. CDR1 is SEHNR, CDR2 FQNEAQ, per germline (reference sequence). This CDR3 has 15 residues. The CDR3 DNA reads as TGTGCCAGCAGCTTATGGCAGTCTGGGGCCAACGTCCTGACTTTC. Its protein product is CASSLWQSGANVLTF.

The CDR3 coding sequence is TGTGCCAGCAGCTTAAGCGGGAAGGCAGATACGCAGTATTTT. Protein: CASSLSGKADTQYF. The chain links TRBV5-5 to TRBJ2-3, with 7 bases lining up with TRBD2. V gave up 2 bases and J gave up 4 bases; unmatched junction bases: 4. Looked up from germline, CDR1 is SGHKS and CDR2 is YYEKEE (reference sequence). The CDR3 spans 14 residues.

The CDR3 DNA is TGTGCCACCAGTGATCCCCGGGCGGGGACTGAAGCTTTCTTT. Encoded protein: CATSDPRAGTEAFF. The chain combines TRBV24-1 with TRBJ1-1; D gene unclear. Germline loops: CDR1 KGHDR, CDR2 SFDVKD. The CDR3 has 14 amino acids. Between the trimmed V and J ends, which lost 3 bases and 5 bases, there was a span of 12 bases.

The chain joins TRBV7-2 to TRBJ1-3; 8 positions match TRBD1. This CDR3 contains 15 residues. Trimming at V came to 5 bases and at J to 3 bases, leaving 6 bases not matched to a gene. Germline V gene data show CDR1 as SGHTA and CDR2 as FQGNSA. The DNA of the CDR3 is TGTGCCAGCAGCGAACAGGGGGGGGGTGGAAACACCATATATTTT. Translated: CASSEQGGGGNTIYF.

V gene TRBV19 combines with J gene TRBJ1-6, with 7 positions matching TRBD1. Trimming removed 7 bases from V and 3 bases from J; junction bases left unmatched: 6. This CDR3 comprises 15 residues. Germline V lookup: CDR1 LNHDA, CDR2 SQIVND (reference sequence). The CDR3 DNA is TGTGCCAGTACGGATGGGACAGTCTATAATTCACCCCTCCACTTT. Its protein product is CASTDGTVYNSPLHF.

This rearrangement joins TRBV9 to TRBJ1-1; no reliable D call. Germline V lookup: CDR1 SGDLS, CDR2 YYNGEE. V lost 3 bases and J lost 1, with 10 bases in between. This CDR3 is built from 14 residues. CDR3 sequence (DNA): TGTGCCAGCAGCGCCCAGGTGGGGAACACTGAAGCTTTCTTT. Amino acids: CASSAQVGNTEAFF.

The chain carries TRBV6-5 and TRBJ1-4; tentatively, D is TRBD1 (5 bases). The V end lost 8 bases, the J end lost 2 bases, and 15 bases lay between the germline ends. CDR3 size: 15 residues. From germline, CDR1 is MNHEY and CDR2 SVGAGI. The CDR3 region is CASLESYRTNEKLFF. In DNA form, the CDR3 reads TGTGCCAGCCTTGAATCCTACAGGACTAATGAAAAACTGTTTTTT.

The rearrangement uses TRBV28 and TRBJ2-2; D is unclear. Germline assignment: CDR1 MDHEN and CDR2 SYDVKM. V was shortened by 7 bases and J by 0 bases, with 9 bases between the two germline ends. This CDR3 region has 14 residues. CDR3 coding DNA: TGTGCCAGCAAACAGCAAGCGAACACCGGGGAGCTGTTTTTT. Translated: CASKQQANTGELFF.

This chain uses TRBV6-5 with TRBJ2-1, with a possible D match to TRBD2 (5 bases). V lost 6 bases and J 7 bases, leaving 13 bases between the germline ends. CDR3 length equals 13 residues. The germline gives CDR1 MNHEY, CDR2 SVGAGI. CDR3 sequence reads: CASSPIPGNEQFF. CDR3 nucleotide sequence: TGTGCCAGCAGCCCGATTCCGGGAAATGAGCAGTTCTTC.

The count of this clone is one. The genes are TRBV27 and TRBJ2-7, with 9 positions matching TRBD2. Germline-derived CDR1 and CDR2 are MNHEY and SMNVEV (reference sequence). CDR3 length: 16 amino acids. V was pared by 4 bases and J by 5 bases, with 12 bases of the junction left unmatched. In DNA, the CDR3 is TGTGCCAGCAGTTCGATCAATAGCGGGAGAGCGGACGAGCAGTACTTC. Translation: CASSSINSGRADEQYF.

The CDR3: CASSLLGSGSGVESYEQYF. CDR3 coding DNA: TGCGCCAGCAGCTTGTTGGGTTCAGGGTCGGGAGTGGAGTCCTACGAGCAGTACTTC. This chain links TRBV5-1 with TRBJ2-7; a weak D match, TRBD2 (6 bases). The CDR3 contains 19 residues. The ends were cut back, 1 base at V and 1 base at J, with 24 bases in the middle. CDR1 is SGHRS and CDR2 is YFSETQ in the germline V gene.

The J gene is TRBJ2-2, the V gene TRBV7-6; tentative D call: TRBD1 (6 bases). V was pared by 6 bases and J by 4 bases, with 18 bases between. Germline V gives CDR1 SGHVS, CDR2 FNYEAQ. CDR3 length: 16 residues. CDR3 sequence: CASRHKTGIRTGELFF. CDR3 in DNA: TGTGCCAGCAGGCATAAAACAGGGATCCGCACCGGGGAGCTGTTTTTT.

J is TRBJ2-7 and V is TRBV3-1 (or the pseudogene TRBV3-2), with TRBD2 matching 8 bases. The J segment lost 2 bases and the V segment lost 3 bases, leaving 6 bases of the junction unmatched. The CDR3 consists of 15 residues. Germline V gives CDR1 LGHDT, CDR2 YNNKEL (reference sequence). The CDR3 sequence is CASSQTAGVTYEQYF. DNA of the CDR3: TGTGCCAGCAGCCAGACAGCGGGGGTAACCTACGAGCAGTACTTC.

The chain links TRBV2 to TRBJ1-2; tentatively, D is TRBD1 (5 bases). Germline V lookup: CDR1 SNHLY, CDR2 FYNNEI. V lost 7 bases and J 5 bases, leaving 11 bases between the germline ends. The CDR3 extends over 12 amino acids. In nucleotides, the CDR3 is TGTGCCAGCATAAGCGGGGGGTATGGCTACACCTTC. Translated, it gives CASISGGYGYTF.

The chain carries TRBV29-1 and TRBJ2-1, with 7 bases that match TRBD2. The CDR3 has 13 amino acids. V was pared by 3 bases and J by 10 bases, with 9 bases of the junction left unmatched. In germline, CDR1 is SQVTM, CDR2 ANQGSEA. The CDR3 DNA sequence: TGCAGCGTTGAGGGCCTCGCTAGCGGAGAGCAGTTCTTC. It codes for CSVEGLASGEQFF.

The gene calls are TRBV9 and TRBJ2-5, with D unclear. Germline V gene lookup returns CDR1 SGDLS and CDR2 YYNGEE. Trimming pared 3 bases from V and 4 bases from J, leaving 4 bases between. The CDR3 sequence is 11 residues long. The CDR3 DNA is TGTGCCAGCAGCGCGGGAGAGACCCAGTACTTC. As protein: CASSAGETQYF.

This sequence joins TRBV21-1 and TRBJ2-7; the table's D call, TRBD1, was not checked against the DNA. TRBV21-1 is a pseudogene. This CDR3 contains 16 residues. The CDR3 region is CASSKVGDRPAYEQYF. DNA of the CDR3: TGTGCCAGCAGCAAAGTGGGGGACAGACCAGCCTACGAGCAGTACTTC.

This chain connects TRBV19 to TRBJ2-3; 7 bases match TRBD2. The CDR3 spans 16 residues. V trimming: 8 bases; J trimming: 2 bases; junction bases outside the gene matches: 13. Germline CDR1 and CDR2: LNHDA and SQIVND (reference sequence). Here the CDR3 reads CASQRTRVEITDTQYF. Here the CDR3 DNA reads TGTGCCAGTCAAAGGACTAGGGTAGAGATCACAGATACGCAGTATTTT.

The genes are TRBV28 and TRBJ2-3; possible D gene TRBD1, 5 bases. Germline V gene data show CDR1 as MDHEN and CDR2 as SYDVKM. This CDR3 spans 15 amino acids. V lost 3 bases and J 5 bases, leaving 15 bases between the germline ends. CDR3 loop: CASSFEAGREDTQYF. The CDR3 DNA reads TGTGCCAGCAGTTTCGAGGCAGGGCGTGAAGATACGCAGTATTTT.